This entry concerns a single T cell receptor (beta chain). The data originate from a study of brain T cells in children with intractable seizures. This CDR3 is 15 amino acids long. The V gene lost 5 bases and the J gene lost 3 bases, with 16 bases spanning the gap. The germline V gene has CDR1 SGHTA and CDR2 FQGTGA. The data were produced by immunoSEQ multiplex PCR, yet TCRdb's version contains in-frame clones alone and is incomplete. This table has 60,000 to 65,000 clones, roughly 95% appearing once. The chain links TRBV7-3 to TRBJ2-5, with unresolved D. The sample was peripheral blood, taken at surgery. The receptor was isolated from a boy less than two years old with focal cortical dysplasia and intractable seizures. The CDR3 DNA reads TGTGCCAGCAGCGCCGGTGGGCGACCAAAAGAGACCCAGTACTTC. Protein: CASSAGGRPKETQYF.